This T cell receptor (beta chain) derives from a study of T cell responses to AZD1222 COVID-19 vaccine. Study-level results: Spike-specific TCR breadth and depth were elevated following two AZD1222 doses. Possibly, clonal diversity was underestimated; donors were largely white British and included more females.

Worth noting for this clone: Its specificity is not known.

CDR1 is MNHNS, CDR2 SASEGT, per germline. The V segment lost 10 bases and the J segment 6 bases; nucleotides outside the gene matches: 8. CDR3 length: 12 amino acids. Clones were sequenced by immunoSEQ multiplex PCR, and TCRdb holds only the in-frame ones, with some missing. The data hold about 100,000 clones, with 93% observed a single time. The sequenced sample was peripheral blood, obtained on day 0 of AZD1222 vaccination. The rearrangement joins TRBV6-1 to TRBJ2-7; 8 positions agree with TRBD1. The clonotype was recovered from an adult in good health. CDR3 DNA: TGTGCCACCAATTTAGACAGGGGCGAGCAGTACTTC. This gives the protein CATNLDRGEQYF.